This T cell receptor (beta chain) was identified during a study of blood T cell repertoires in COVID-19. Study summary: Acute and convalescent COVID-19 specimens originated in the United States, Italy and Spain. Nucleic acid was either cDNA or gDNA, and it came from T cells, B-cell-depleted T cells, or PBMCs.

The CDR3 consists of 13 residues. CDR1 and CDR2 from the germline V gene are LGHNT and FRNRAP. Original processing notes: Scientists estimated how many nucleated cells there were by amplifying reference gene primers. Sequencing used immunoSEQ multiplex PCR; TCRdb keeps in-frame clones, though not all of them. V, J and clone size were drawn from that table, and D and trimming were deduced from the DNA. Found here are about 180,000 clones, 75% to 80% of them singletons; the top ten hold 26%. Note on this clone: At one of its ends the junction is not consistent with the germline gene, which may arise from a read error.

The sequencing input was peripheral blood. The chain employs TRBV12-5 and TRBJ2-7; 11 nucleotides line up with TRBD2. This receptor was obtained from a woman in her seventies with acute or convalescent COVID-19. The CDR3 here is CASGSIQTSGINF. CDR3 coding DNA: TGTGCTAGTGGTTCCATCCAGACTAGCGGGATTAACTTC.